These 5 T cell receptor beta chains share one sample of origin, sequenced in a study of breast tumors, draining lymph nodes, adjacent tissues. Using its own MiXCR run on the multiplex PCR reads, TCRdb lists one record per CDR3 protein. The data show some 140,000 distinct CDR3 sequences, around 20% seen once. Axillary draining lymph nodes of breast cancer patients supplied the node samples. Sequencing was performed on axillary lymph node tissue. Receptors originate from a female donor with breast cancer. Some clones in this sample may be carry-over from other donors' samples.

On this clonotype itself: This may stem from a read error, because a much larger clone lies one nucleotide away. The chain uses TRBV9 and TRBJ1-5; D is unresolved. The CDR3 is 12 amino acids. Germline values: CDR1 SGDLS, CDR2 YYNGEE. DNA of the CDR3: TGTGCCAGCGGCGTAGGAAGGCAGCCCCAGCATTTT. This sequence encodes CASGVGRQPQHF. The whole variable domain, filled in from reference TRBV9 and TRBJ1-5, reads DSGVTQTPKHLITATGQRVTLRCSPRSGDLSVYWYQQSLDQGLQFLIQYYNGEERAKGNILERFSAQQFPDLHSELNLSSLELGDSALYFCASGVGRQPQHFGDGTRLSIL.

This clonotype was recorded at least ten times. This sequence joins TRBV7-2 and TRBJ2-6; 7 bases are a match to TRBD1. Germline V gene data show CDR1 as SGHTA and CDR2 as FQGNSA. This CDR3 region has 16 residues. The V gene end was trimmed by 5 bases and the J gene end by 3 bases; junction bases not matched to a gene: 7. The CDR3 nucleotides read TGTGCCAGCAGCGGAGTACAGGGGTATGGGGCCAACGTCCTGACTTTC. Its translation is CASSGVQGYGANVLTF.

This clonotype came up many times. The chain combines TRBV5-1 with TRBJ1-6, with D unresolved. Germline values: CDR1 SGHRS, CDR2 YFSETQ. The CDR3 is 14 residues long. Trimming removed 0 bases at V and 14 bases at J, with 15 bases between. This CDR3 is CASSLALWPQALHF. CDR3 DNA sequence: TGCGCCAGCAGCTTGGCCTTGTGGCCGCAGGCCCTCCACTTT.

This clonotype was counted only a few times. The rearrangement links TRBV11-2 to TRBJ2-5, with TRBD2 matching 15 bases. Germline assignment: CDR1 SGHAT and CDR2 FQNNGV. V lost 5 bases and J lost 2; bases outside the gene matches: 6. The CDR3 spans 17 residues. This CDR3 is CASSKGLAGGGQETQYF. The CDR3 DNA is TGTGCCAGCAGCAAGGGACTAGCGGGAGGCGGGCAAGAGACCCAGTACTTC.

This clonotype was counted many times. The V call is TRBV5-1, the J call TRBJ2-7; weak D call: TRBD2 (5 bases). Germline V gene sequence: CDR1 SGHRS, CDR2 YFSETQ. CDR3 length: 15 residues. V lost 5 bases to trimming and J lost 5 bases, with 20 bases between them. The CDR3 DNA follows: TGCGCCAGCAGGGCCCGGGGAAACCTACCCGACGAGCAGTACTTC. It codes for CASRARGNLPDEQYF.